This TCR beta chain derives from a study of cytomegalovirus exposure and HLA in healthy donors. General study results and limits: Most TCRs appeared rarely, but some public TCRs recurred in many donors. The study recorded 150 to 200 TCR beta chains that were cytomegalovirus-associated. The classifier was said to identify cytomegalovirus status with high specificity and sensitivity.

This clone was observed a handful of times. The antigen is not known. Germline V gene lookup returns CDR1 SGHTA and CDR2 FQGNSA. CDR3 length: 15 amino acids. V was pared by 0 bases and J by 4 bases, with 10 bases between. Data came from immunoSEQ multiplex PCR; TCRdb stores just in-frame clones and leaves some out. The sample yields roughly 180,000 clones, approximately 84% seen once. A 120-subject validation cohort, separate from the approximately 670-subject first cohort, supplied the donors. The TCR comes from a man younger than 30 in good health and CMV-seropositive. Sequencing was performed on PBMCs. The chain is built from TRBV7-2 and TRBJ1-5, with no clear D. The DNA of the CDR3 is TGTGCCAGCAGCTTAGCGGGAGGACCAAATCAGCCCCAGCATTTT. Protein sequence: CASSLAGGPNQPQHF.